The next 30 T cell receptor beta chains were all read from a single sample in a study of T cells after yellow fever vaccination. Using its own MiXCR run on the 5' RACE reads, TCRdb lists one record per CDR3 protein. The sample holds hundreds of thousands of distinct CDR3 sequences; under 9% are singletons and the top ten take about 3%. Sequenced material: CD4+ T cells sorted from PBMCs, taken 5 days after the yellow fever booster vaccination. The receptors here all came from a man in his late teens or twenties who received the YFV17D yellow fever vaccine.

This clonotype has a handful of counts. V gene TRBV14 combines with J gene TRBJ2-7; TRBD2 is a possible D gene (5 bases). The CDR3 is 15 residues long. Germline CDR1 SGHDN, CDR2 FVKESK. V was shortened by 5 bases and J by 7 bases, with 21 bases between the two germline ends. CDR3 loop: CASSSRDPLCGEQYV. For the CDR3, the DNA is TGTGCCAGCAGCTCCCGGGATCCGCTCTGCGGGGAGCAGTACGTC.

This chain uses TRBV3-1 with TRBJ1-3; no clear D. The CDR3 is 15 residues long. Trimming left V 0 bases short and J 1 base short, with 7 bases between. CDR1 LGHDT and CDR2 YNNKEL come from the germline V gene (reference sequence). The CDR3 DNA reads as TGTGCCAGCAGCCAAGAAACTAAGTCTGGAAACACCATATATTTT. It specifies CASSQETKSGNTIYF.

Only a few counts were recorded for this clonotype. The CDR3: CASSIRWATGGEGNQPQHF. In nucleotides, the CDR3 is TGTGCCAGTAGTATACGGTGGGCTACAGGGGGCGAGGGCAATCAGCCCCAGCATTTT. The chain has TRBV19 and TRBJ1-5; TRBD1 aligns across 9 bases. There are 19 residues in the CDR3. Germline assignment: CDR1 LNHDA and CDR2 SQIVND (reference sequence). The V and J ends lost 2 bases and 2 bases, in that order; junction bases with no gene match: 13.

This chain joins TRBV7-2 and TRBJ2-5, with D unresolved. Trimming stripped 5 bases from V and 4 bases from J, with 11 bases between. This CDR3 has 13 residues. CDR1 is SGHTA, CDR2 FQGNSA, per germline. The CDR3 DNA sequence: TGTGCCAGCAGCCCTTTTGGAGCAGAGACCCAGTACTTC. Translating it yields CASSPFGAETQYF.

The genes are TRBV18 and TRBJ2-3; D is undetermined. The V gene lost 0 bases and the J gene lost 0 bases, with 4 bases spanning the gap. Germline V lookup: CDR1 KGHSH, CDR2 LQKENI. The CDR3 is made up of 14 amino acids. CDR3 nucleotides: TGTGCCAGCTCACCACCGGCGAGCACAGATACGCAGTATTTT. This codes for CASSPPASTDTQYF.

The chain employs TRBV20-1 and TRBJ1-3; D unresolved. The V gene lost 4 bases and the J gene lost 8 bases, with 18 bases spanning the gap. The germline gives CDR1 DFQATT, CDR2 SNEGSKA (reference sequence). CDR3 length: 14 residues. CDR3 sequence: CSATPVVSSDTIYF. The CDR3 region has the DNA TGCAGTGCTACCCCAGTCGTGTCCTCTGACACCATATATTTT.

This clonotype appeared a few times. The chain uses TRBV12-3 or TRBV12-4 and TRBJ2-3, with 8 positions matching TRBD1. The CDR3 consists of 13 residues. The trim removed 7 bases at V and 9 bases at J, leaving 9 bases unmatched. For the CDR3, the DNA is TGTGCCAGCACCATCGGACAGGGCGGAACGCAGTATTTT. Translating gives CASTIGQGGTQYF.

This clonotype has just a few counts. The chain couples TRBV5-6 to TRBJ2-1, with no clear D. Germline CDR1 reads SGHDT; CDR2 reads YYEEEE. The CDR3 runs to 13 residues. Trimming shortened V by 2 bases and J by 3 bases, and 6 bases separated the two germline ends. CDR3 nucleotides: TGTGCCAGCAGCTTTGCCGGCTACAATGAGCAGTTCTTC. Amino acids: CASSFAGYNEQFF.

This rearrangement joins TRBV5-1 to TRBJ2-5; no clear D gene. The CDR3 is 17 residues long. Germline CDR1 is SGHRS and CDR2 is YFSETQ. Trimming took 1 base from V and 3 from J, leaving 19 bases between them. CDR3 DNA: TGCGCCAGCAGCTTGAATCCGGGTCCCCGTCGGGAAGAGACCCAGTACTTC. Amino acid sequence: CASSLNPGPRREETQYF.

Only a few counts were recorded for this clonotype. The CDR3 loop is CASSPLGGLRGYTF. As DNA, the CDR3 is TGCGCCAGCAGCCCCTTGGGGGGGCTGAGGGGCTACACCTTC. The V and J genes are TRBV4-1 and TRBJ1-2, with TRBD1 as a possible D gene (6 bases). The V and J ends lost 4 bases and 8 bases respectively, with 17 bases between them. Looked up from germline, CDR1 is MGHRA and CDR2 is YSYEKL. CDR3 size: 14 residues.

This clonotype was seen only a few times. The V gene is TRBV7-8, the J gene TRBJ2-1; D is uncertain. Trimming pared 1 base from V and 2 bases from J, leaving 12 bases between. The CDR3 extends over 16 amino acids. The germline CDR1 and CDR2 sequences are SGHVS and FQNEAQ. The CDR3 spells CASSLVSGSPYNEQFF. In nucleotides, the CDR3 is TGTGCCAGCAGCTTAGTGTCCGGGTCGCCCTACAATGAGCAGTTCTTC.

The chain links TRBV7-8 to TRBJ2-5, with TRBD2 matching 9 bases. Unmatched junction bases numbered 12, after V lost 0 bases and J lost 7 bases. The length of the CDR3 is 17 residues. Germline V CDR1 and CDR2: SGHVS, FQNEAQ. CDR3 DNA sequence: TGTGCCAGCAGCTTAGCGGTGGCTAGCGGGGTGGGCTGGACCCAGTACTTC. It codes for CASSLAVASGVGWTQYF.

The genes are TRBV5-1 and TRBJ2-5, with D perhaps matching TRBD1 (6 bases). V was cut by 1 base and J by 4 bases, with 23 bases left in between. This CDR3 has 18 residues. Germline V gene sequence: CDR1 SGHRS, CDR2 YFSETQ. The CDR3 DNA is TGCGCCAGCAGCTTGAGTTTTCGGGTTACCCCGACAGGAGAGACCCAGTACTTC. It is translated as CASSLSFRVTPTGETQYF.

This clonotype has only a few counts. J is TRBJ2-5 and V is TRBV7-2; 11 bases are shared with TRBD2. The V gene's germline CDR1 is SGHTA and CDR2 FQGNSA. The CDR3 has 14 amino acids. V gave up 5 bases and J gave up 4 bases; unmatched junction bases: 3. This CDR3 is CASSQGTSGETQYF. In DNA, the CDR3 is TGTGCCAGCAGCCAAGGGACTAGCGGAGAGACCCAGTACTTC.

The CDR3 loop is CSARDSRTGGIETQYF. CDR3 in DNA: TGCAGTGCTAGAGATTCAAGGACAGGGGGCATCGAGACCCAGTACTTC. This sequence joins TRBV20-1 and TRBJ2-5, with 11 bases identical to TRBD1. CDR3 length: 16 residues. The J segment lost 5 bases and the V segment lost 0 bases, leaving 8 bases of the junction unmatched. Germline assignment: CDR1 DFQATT and CDR2 SNEGSKA (reference sequence).

In this sample, this clonotype turned up a few times. The rearrangement links TRBV4-2 to TRBJ2-5; 13 bases map to TRBD2. V lost 3 bases, J lost 4 bases, and 2 bases stayed unmatched. There are 15 residues in the CDR3. Germline V gene sequence: CDR1 LGHNA, CDR2 YNFKEQ. Written as DNA, the CDR3 is TGTGCCAGCAGCCAGGGGACTAGCGGGGTAGAGACCCAGTACTTC. Protein: CASSQGTSGVETQYF.

This clonotype was detected only a few times. DNA for the CDR3: TGTGCCAGCAGCTTAGATTACGGAGTTAACGGTGAAGCTTTCTTT. It encodes CASSLDYGVNGEAFF. V usage is TRBV11-2 and J usage is TRBJ1-1, with D uncertain. Looked up from germline, CDR1 is SGHAT and CDR2 is FQNNGV. Trimming removed 0 bases at V and 7 bases at J, with 15 bases between. CDR3 length: 15 amino acids.

This clonotype was observed a handful of times. This chain connects TRBV20-1 to TRBJ2-3; 8 nucleotides line up with TRBD1. CDR1 and CDR2 (germline): DFQATT, SNEGSKA (reference sequence). The ends lost 0 bases at V and 4 bases at J; junction bases unmatched: 6. The CDR3 extends over 15 amino acids. As DNA, the CDR3 is TGCAGTGCTAGAGATCCCAGGGGGCGCCCAGATACGCAGTATTTT. It is translated as CSARDPRGRPDTQYF.

Comment on this clonotype: Relative to the germline gene, one junction end is altered; a read error may explain this. This chain joins TRBV5-5 and TRBJ1-4; D uncertain. Germline V lookup: CDR1 SGHKS, CDR2 YYEKEE (reference sequence). The CDR3 has 8 residues. The CDR3 reads CASSLVVF. For the CDR3, the DNA is TGTGCCAGCAGCTTGGTGGTTTTT.

This clonotype was seen only a few times. CDR3 nucleotides: TGTGCCAGCAGTCACAACTCTGTCGGGGAGCTGTTTTTT. Amino acids: CASSHNSVGELFF. The chain uses TRBV6-2 or TRBV6-3 and TRBJ2-2; D unresolved. V lost 5 bases and J lost 7, with 11 bases in between. This CDR3 has 13 amino acids. Germline CDR1 MNHEY, CDR2 SVGEGT.

The rearrangement links TRBV6-6 to TRBJ1-5; the match to TRBD1 covers 9 bases. The V gene's germline CDR1 is MNHNY and CDR2 SVGAGI (reference sequence). The CDR3 runs to 15 residues. V shed 7 bases, J shed 7 bases, and the junction held 11 bases outside the gene matches. The CDR3 DNA reads TGTGCCAGCACCCGCCAAGGACAGGGGATCCAGCCCCAGCATTTT. Translating gives CASTRQGQGIQPQHF.

The rearrangement uses TRBV6-1 and TRBJ2-1; TRBD2 is a possible D gene (6 bases). Germline V lookup: CDR1 MNHNS, CDR2 SASEGT. The CDR3 has 15 residues. The V and J ends lost 10 bases and 0 bases respectively, with 16 bases between them. DNA of the CDR3: TGTGCCACCGCGGTGACCGGGAGCTCCTACAATGAGCAGTTCTTC. Its translation: CATAVTGSSYNEQFF.

This clonotype has more than one count but fewer than ten. V gene TRBV7-9 combines with J gene TRBJ2-5, with TRBD2 matching 8 bases. The CDR3 extends over 14 amino acids. Germline CDR1 reads SEHNR; CDR2 reads FQNEAQ (reference sequence). V was pared by 8 bases and J by 6 bases, with 11 bases of the junction left unmatched. In DNA, the CDR3 is TGTGCCAGCGGCCTCCTCGCGGGGGGTAAGACCCAGTACTTC. This gives the protein CASGLLAGGKTQYF. Variable domain in full (rest from reference TRBV7-9 and TRBJ2-5): DTGVSQNPRHKITKRGQNVTFRCDPISEHNRLYWYRQTLGQGPEFLTYFQNEAQLEKSRLLSDRFSAERPKGSFSTLEIQRTEQGDSAMYLCASGLLAGGKTQYFGPGTRLLVL.

The chain couples TRBV11-3 to TRBJ2-3; the D is unclear. Germline V gene lookup returns CDR1 SGHNT and CDR2 YENEEA. V lost 5 bases and J 2 bases, leaving 11 bases between the germline ends. CDR3 size: 14 residues. The CDR3 DNA reads as TGTGCCAGCAGCCCAGGCTGGTCCACAGATACGCAGTATTTT. This translates into CASSPGWSTDTQYF. The variable domain in full, completed from reference TRBV11-3 and TRBJ2-3, reads EAGVVQSPRYKIIEKKQPVAFWCNPISGHNTLYWYLQNLGQGPELLIRYENEEAVDDSQLPKDRFSAERLKGVDSTLKIQPAELGDSAVYLCASSPGWSTDTQYFGPGTRLTVL.

The V and J genes are TRBV24-1 and TRBJ1-3; D gene ambiguous. Deletions cut 4 bases from V and 2 bases from J, with 11 bases between. Germline CDR1 KGHDR, CDR2 SFDVKD. The CDR3 has 15 residues. The CDR3 region is CATSDPTDTGNTIYF. Written as DNA, the CDR3 is TGTGCCACCAGTGACCCGACCGATACTGGAAACACCATATATTTT.

This clonotype was detected only a few times. J is TRBJ1-5 and V is TRBV9; D is undetermined. Germline assignment: CDR1 SGDLS and CDR2 YYNGEE. The CDR3 covers 13 residues. The ends were cut back, 0 bases at V and 8 bases at J, with 9 bases in the middle. In DNA form, the CDR3 reads TGTGCCAGCAGCGTAGGCTTGGCTGAGCCCCAGCATTTT. Its protein product is CASSVGLAEPQHF.

This clonotype was detected ten times or more. The chain has TRBV12-3 or TRBV12-4 and TRBJ1-1; D not resolved. Trimming left V 3 bases short and J 8 bases short, with 10 bases between. The length of the CDR3 is 12 residues. CDR3 bases: TGTGCCAGCAGTTTTTACAGAAGCGAAGCTTTCTTT. This gives the protein CASSFYRSEAFF.

This clonotype was counted between two and nine times. The J gene is TRBJ2-3, the V gene TRBV9; possible D gene TRBD1, 6 bases. The CDR3 contains 14 residues. V was clipped by 0 bases and J by 4 bases, with 9 bases between them. Germline V gene data show CDR1 as SGDLS and CDR2 as YYNGEE. The CDR3 protein is CASSVAPGADTQYF. The CDR3 DNA reads TGTGCCAGCAGCGTAGCCCCAGGGGCAGATACGCAGTATTTT.

This clonotype has more than one count but fewer than ten. J is TRBJ2-2 and V is TRBV20-1; D could derive from TRBD1 or TRBD2 (6 bases each). Germline V lookup: CDR1 DFQATT, CDR2 SNEGSKA (reference sequence). The CDR3 length is 14 residues. Trimming cost V 6 bases and J 6 bases, with 17 bases left between them. DNA of the CDR3: TGCAGTGCCCTCGAAGGGGGGACTTCCGGGGAGCTGTTTTTT. It specifies CSALEGGTSGELFF.

This clonotype appeared a few times. The chain couples TRBV5-1 to TRBJ2-2; D call uncertain. CDR1 SGHRS and CDR2 YFSETQ come from the germline V gene. The CDR3 contains 15 residues. V lost 5 bases and J lost 3, with 14 bases in between. The CDR3 spells CASSYSRVDTGELFF. CDR3 bases: TGCGCCAGCAGTTACTCTCGGGTAGACACCGGGGAGCTGTTTTTT.